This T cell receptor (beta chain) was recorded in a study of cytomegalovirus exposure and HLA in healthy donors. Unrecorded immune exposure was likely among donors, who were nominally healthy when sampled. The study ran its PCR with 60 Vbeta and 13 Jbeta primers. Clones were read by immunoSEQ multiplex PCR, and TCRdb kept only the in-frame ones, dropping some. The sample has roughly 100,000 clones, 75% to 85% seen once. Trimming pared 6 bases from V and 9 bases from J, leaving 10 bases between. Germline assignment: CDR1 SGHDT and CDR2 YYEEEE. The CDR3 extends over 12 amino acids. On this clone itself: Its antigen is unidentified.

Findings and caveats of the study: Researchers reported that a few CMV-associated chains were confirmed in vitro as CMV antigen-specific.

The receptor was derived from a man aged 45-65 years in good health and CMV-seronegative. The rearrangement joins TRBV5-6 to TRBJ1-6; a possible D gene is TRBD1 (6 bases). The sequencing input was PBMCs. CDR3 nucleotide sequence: TGTGCCAGCAACAGGGTTAGTTCACCCCTCCACTTT. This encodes CASNRVSSPLHF.